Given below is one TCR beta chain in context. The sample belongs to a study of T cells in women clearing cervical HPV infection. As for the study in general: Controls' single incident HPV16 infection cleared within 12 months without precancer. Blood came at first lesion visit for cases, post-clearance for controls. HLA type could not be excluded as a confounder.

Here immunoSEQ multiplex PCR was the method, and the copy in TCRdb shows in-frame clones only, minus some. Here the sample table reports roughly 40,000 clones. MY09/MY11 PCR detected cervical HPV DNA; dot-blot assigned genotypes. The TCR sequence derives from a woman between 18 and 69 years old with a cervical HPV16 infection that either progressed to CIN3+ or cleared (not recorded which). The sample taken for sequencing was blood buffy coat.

CDR3 sequence: CASSQLETSGGHNEQFF. The part of the CDR3 DNA that was read is TGTGCCAGCTCACAACTCGAGACTAGCGGGGGGCACAATGAG. The chain employs TRBV18 and TRBJ2-1, with 13 bases fitting TRBD2. The read finishes 3 residues shy of the CDR3 end, and the germline J gene is used to complete it. With V trimmed by 4 bases and J by 5 bases, 8 bases remained unmatched. Germline values: CDR1 KGHSH, CDR2 LQKENI. There are 17 residues in the CDR3.